Following are 15 T cell receptor beta chains from one sample sequenced in a study of cytotoxic CD8 clonotypes in ibrutinib-treated CLL. Profiling relied on immunoSEQ multiplex PCR, and the TCRdb table lists in-frame clones only, not all of them. The data show around 21,000 clones, over 70% seen once. The sample consisted of PBMCs, taken before ibrutinib treatment. The receptors come from a human donor with chronic lymphocytic leukemia.

V usage is TRBV7-9 and J usage is TRBJ2-3; tentatively, D is TRBD2 (6 bases). CDR1 is SEHNR, CDR2 FQNEAQ, per germline (reference sequence). The germline V and J ends were trimmed by 1 base and 0 bases, with 14 bases remaining between them. The CDR3 extends over 17 amino acids. CDR3 residues: CASSLGTLSGSTDTQYF. The CDR3 DNA is TGTGCCAGCAGCTTAGGGACCCTTAGCGGAAGCACAGATACGCAGTATTTT.

The genes are TRBV28 and TRBJ2-3, with 10 bases that match TRBD2. The ends lost 3 bases at V and 3 bases at J; junction bases unmatched: 12. The length of the CDR3 is 18 residues. CDR1 is MDHEN, CDR2 SYDVKM, per germline. The CDR3 reads CASSFPSGSRSWTDTQYF. The CDR3, as DNA: TGTGCCAGCAGTTTTCCTAGCGGGAGTCGTTCTTGGACAGATACGCAGTATTTT.

The V call is TRBV5-6, the J call TRBJ2-7; no definite D call. Trimming took off 0 bases at V and 3 bases at J, with 4 bases between the two ends. CDR1 and CDR2 from the germline V gene are SGHDT and YYEEEE. The CDR3 runs 12 residues. Here the CDR3 reads CASSLDFYEQYF. The CDR3 DNA sequence: TGTGCCAGCAGCTTGGACTTCTACGAGCAGTACTTC.

V is TRBV7-9 and J is TRBJ2-5; no definite D call. CDR1 SEHNR and CDR2 FQNEAQ come from the germline V gene (reference sequence). Trimming shortened V by 4 bases and J by 7 bases, and 16 bases separated the two germline ends. The CDR3 has 14 residues. CDR3 nucleotides: TGTGCCAGCAGCTCTTTTACGTCCCCGGGGACCCAGTACTTC. Amino acid sequence: CASSSFTSPGTQYF.

The rearrangement links TRBV19 to TRBJ2-1, with 13 bases lining up with TRBD2. CDR1 and CDR2 (germline): LNHDA, SQIVND (reference sequence). The CDR3 loop spans 15 amino acids. V lost 5 bases to trimming and J lost 9 bases; unmatched junction nucleotides: 7. The CDR3 spells CASSLGTSGTVEQFF. The CDR3 DNA follows: TGTGCCAGTAGTCTCGGGACTAGCGGGACGGTTGAGCAGTTCTTC. The full variable domain, with the rest looked up from reference TRBV19 and TRBJ2-1, is DGGITQSPKYLFRKEGQNVTLSCEQNLNHDAMYWYRQDPGQGLRLIYYSQIVNDFQKGDIAEGYSVSREKKESFPLTVTSAQKNPTAFYLCASSLGTSGTVEQFFGPGTRLTVL.

V is TRBV28 and J is TRBJ2-5; 13 nucleotides line up with TRBD2. V dropped 10 bases and J dropped 5; count of bases not matched to a gene: 10. Germline values: CDR1 MDHEN, CDR2 SYDVKM. The CDR3 is 15 residues long. In DNA form, the CDR3 reads TGTGCCATAGCCGGGACTAGCGGGATCGTGGAGACCCAGTACTTC. Translating gives CAIAGTSGIVETQYF.

The gene calls are TRBV5-1 and TRBJ2-2, with D possibly being TRBD2 (5 bases). Germline-derived CDR1 and CDR2 are SGHRS and YFSETQ. The CDR3 runs to 16 residues. The V end was cut by 0 bases, the J end by 6 bases, with 15 bases between. Here the CDR3 reads CASSLGSGSGAGELFF. The DNA of the CDR3 is TGCGCCAGCAGCTTGGGTAGTGGGAGCGGTGCCGGGGAGCTGTTTTTT.

The gene calls are TRBV27 and TRBJ2-7, with 8 bases aligning to TRBD2. This CDR3 region has 15 residues. CDR1 and CDR2 (germline): MNHEY, SMNVEV (reference sequence). V lost 4 bases, J lost 3 bases, and 8 bases stayed unmatched. CDR3 loop: CASSWQRERGYEQYF. In nucleotides, the CDR3 is TGTGCCAGCAGTTGGCAGCGGGAGAGAGGCTACGAGCAGTACTTC.

The CDR3 DNA follows: TGTGCCAGCAGTGATGAGTCCGGACATCAGCCCCAGCATTTT. Encoded protein: CASSDESGHQPQHF. The rearrangement joins TRBV2 to TRBJ1-5; D is unresolved. CDR1 and CDR2 from the germline V gene are SNHLY and FYNNEI. The V end was cut by 3 bases, the J end by 5 bases, with 11 bases between. This CDR3 contains 14 residues.

This clone came up once. J is TRBJ1-4 and V is TRBV7-6, with D possibly TRBD1 on 5 matching bases. Germline values: CDR1 SGHVS, CDR2 FNYEAQ. V lost 2 bases and J lost 8, with 9 bases in between. The CDR3 is 13 residues long. The CDR3 here is CASSLRGREKLFF. The CDR3 nucleotides are TGTGCCAGCAGCTTAAGGGGACGCGAAAAACTGTTTTTT. The full variable domain, in which reference TRBV7-6 and TRBJ1-4 provide the parts outside the CDR3, is GAGVSQSPRYKVTKRGQDVALRCDPISGHVSLYWYRQALGQGPEFLTYFNYEAQQDKSGLPNDRFSAERPEGSISTLTIQRTEQRDSAMYRCASSLRGREKLFFGSGTQLSVL.

This rearrangement joins TRBV9 to TRBJ1-6; D unclear. The germline V gene has CDR1 SGDLS and CDR2 YYNGEE. Trimming removed 3 bases at V and 0 bases at J, with 10 bases between. The CDR3 is made up of 16 amino acids. This chain's CDR3 is CASSAEVSSYNSPLHF. For the CDR3, the DNA is TGTGCCAGCAGCGCCGAAGTGAGCTCCTATAATTCACCCCTCCACTTT.

V usage is TRBV7-8 and J usage is TRBJ2-5; D not resolved. CDR3 length: 16 amino acids. Trimming shortened V by 1 base and J by 1 base, and 13 bases separated the two germline ends. Germline loops: CDR1 SGHVS, CDR2 FQNEAQ. The CDR3 DNA reads as TGTGCCAGCAGCTTAGGCCCTGGCACCTCCCAAGAGACCCAGTACTTC. It yields the protein CASSLGPGTSQETQYF.

The rearrangement uses TRBV7-3 and TRBJ2-1; 9 bases map to TRBD2. The CDR3 runs 15 residues. CDR1 and CDR2 (germline): SGHTA, FQGTGA. With V trimmed by 3 bases and J by 0 bases, 0 bases remained unmatched. The DNA for the CDR3 is TGTGCCAGCAGCTTTAGCGGGAGCTCCTACAATGAGCAGTTCTTC. It translates to CASSFSGSSYNEQFF.

The chain links TRBV7-8 to TRBJ1-1, with D perhaps TRBD1 (6 bases). Germline V gives CDR1 SGHVS, CDR2 FQNEAQ. The CDR3 runs to 12 residues. V was shortened by 1 base and J by 7 bases, with 7 bases between the two germline ends. CDR3 nucleotide sequence: TGTGCCAGCAGCTTAGGGACAGTTGAAGCTTTCTTT. Its translation: CASSLGTVEAFF.

CDR3 bases: TGTGCCAGTAGTTGGGAAGGAATCTACAATGAGCAGTTCTTC. Translation gives CASSWEGIYNEQFF. The chain combines TRBV19 with TRBJ2-1; D is uncertain. Germline CDR1 reads LNHDA; CDR2 reads SQIVND (reference sequence). V was pared by 5 bases and J by 3 bases, with 11 bases between. CDR3 length: 14 amino acids. Full variable domain (missing parts from reference TRBV19 and TRBJ2-1): DGGITQSPKYLFRKEGQNVTLSCEQNLNHDAMYWYRQDPGQGLRLIYYSQIVNDFQKGDIAEGYSVSREKKESFPLTVTSAQKNPTAFYLCASSWEGIYNEQFFGPGTRLTVL.